This T cell receptor beta chain was sequenced in a study of blood T cell repertoires in COVID-19. Study information: Collection of acute and convalescent COVID-19 samples took place in the United States, Italy and Spain. In each case, the material was cDNA or gDNA derived from T cells, B-cell-depleted T cells, or PBMCs.

As processed by the authors: Nucleated cell counts were estimated from reference gene primer amplification. Profiling relied on immunoSEQ multiplex PCR, and the TCRdb table lists in-frame clones only, not all of them. For V, J and clone size, that table is used; D and trimming come from the DNA. The table has about 250,000 clones, 87% seen once; the top ten hold 3% to 3.5%. What was sequenced was peripheral blood. The source of this sequence is a man younger than 35 with active or convalescent COVID-19.

The CDR3 protein is CATYDTRGGNSPLHF. For the CDR3, the DNA is TGTGCCACCTACGACACTCGGGGAGGGAATTCACCCCTCCACTTT. The chain combines TRBV10-3 with TRBJ1-6; D is ambiguous. With 10 bases removed from V and 7 bases from J, the gap between germline ends came to 20 bases. This CDR3 region has 15 residues. The germline V gene has CDR1 ENHRY and CDR2 SYGVKD.